This T cell receptor (beta chain) was recorded in a study of T cell changes during pregnancy in multiple sclerosis. The method was immunoSEQ multiplex PCR; TCRdb's version includes in-frame clones alone and lacks a portion of them. The sample lists 95,000 to 100,000 clones; more than 85% were seen once. The trim removed 3 bases at V and 1 base at J, leaving 5 bases unmatched. This CDR3 region has 15 residues. Germline-derived CDR1 and CDR2 are GTSNPN and SVGIG (reference sequence). This chain joins TRBV30 and TRBJ1-4, with 7 bases that match TRBD1. The specimen was peripheral blood, collected in the second trimester of pregnancy. This receptor was obtained from a female donor with multiple sclerosis, enrolled in a pregnancy study. CDR3 loop: CAWSAQGETNEKLFF. The CDR3 DNA is TGTGCCTGGAGCGCTCAGGGGGAAACTAATGAAAAACTGTTTTTT.